This T cell receptor beta chain was captured in a study of T-cell memory formation after mild COVID-19. Findings and limits, study-wide: Researchers could not confirm that second-wave clones peaking on day 37 targeted SARS-CoV-2. CD4+ contracting clones were mainly CM and EM; CD8+ ones, EMRA.

From the 5' RACE reads, TCRdb called clonotypes with MiXCR, one entry per CDR3 protein. This table has under 150,000 distinct CDR3 sequences, roughly 20% appearing once. Trimming stripped 3 bases from V and 4 bases from J, with 5 bases between. The CDR3 consists of 12 residues. Germline CDR1 SEHNR, CDR2 FQNEAQ (reference sequence). This clonotype was seen more than once but under ten times. Antigen unknown. V is TRBV7-9 and J is TRBJ2-3; maybe TRBD1 (5 bases). The source is a man between 18 and 35 years old who had mild COVID-19 (a few samples of this study predate the infection). Cell type and time point are not known. Sequencing was carried out using PBMCs or a T cell subset sorted from them (not recorded which). The CDR3 region is CASSFRADTQYF. As DNA, the CDR3 is TGTGCCAGCAGCTTCAGGGCAGATACGCAGTATTTT.